Shown below are 24 T cell receptor beta chains from a single sample sequenced in a study of control samples from healthy donors and cancer patients. Assay: immunoSEQ multiplex PCR; the TCRdb copy retains only in-frame clones and omits some. The sample gives 95,000 to 150,000 clones, more than 75% of which show up once; over 7.5% is in the top ten. The sequenced sample was blood. The receptors were sampled from a man in his forties or fifties in good health.

J is TRBJ2-3 and V is TRBV6-1, with D hard to call. Germline V gene sequence: CDR1 MNHNS, CDR2 SASEGT. This CDR3 has 15 residues. V lost 1 base and J lost 3, with 11 bases in between. The CDR3 DNA reads TGTGCCAGCAGTGAAGGGTCGATGCGGACAGATACGCAGTATTTT. Protein sequence: CASSEGSMRTDTQYF.

V gene TRBV12-5 combines with J gene TRBJ1-1; perhaps TRBD1 as D (5 bases). Trimming took off 7 bases at V and 4 bases at J, with 16 bases between the two ends. CDR1 is LGHNT, CDR2 FRNRAP, per germline. This CDR3 spans 14 amino acids. The CDR3 sequence is CASALDRRSTEAFF. CDR3 sequence (DNA): TGTGCTAGTGCCCTAGACAGAAGGAGCACTGAAGCTTTCTTT.

This chain uses TRBV7-2 with TRBJ2-1, with 10 positions matching TRBD1. CDR1 and CDR2 from the germline V gene are SGHTA and FQGNSA. The junction had 5 bases not matched to a gene; V was cut back by 3 bases and J by 6 bases. The CDR3 totals 15 residues. CDR3 sequence: CASSFRTGGRNEQFF. DNA of the CDR3: TGTGCCAGCAGCTTTAGGACAGGGGGTCGCAATGAGCAGTTCTTC.

Turning to this clone: This may stem from a read error, because a much larger clone lies one nucleotide away. The chain carries TRBV7-9 and TRBJ2-7; D call uncertain. CDR1 and CDR2 from the germline V gene are SEHNR and FQNEAQ (reference sequence). This CDR3 region has 12 residues. V was shortened by 5 bases and J by 0 bases, with 5 bases between the two germline ends. CDR3 DNA sequence: TGTGCCAGCAGCCCAAGCTCCTACGAGCAGTACTTC. Amino acids: CASSPSSYEQYF.

This sequence joins TRBV6-2 or TRBV6-3 and TRBJ1-1, with 7 nucleotides matching TRBD1. V shed 5 bases and J 5 bases; nucleotides not matched to a gene: 8. The germline CDR1 and CDR2 sequences are MNHEY and SVGEGT. The CDR3 is made up of 14 amino acids. The CDR3 loop reads CASSDSRGRTEAFF. The CDR3 nucleotides read TGTGCCAGCAGTGACAGTAGGGGGCGGACTGAAGCTTTCTTT.

The J gene is TRBJ2-7, the V gene TRBV15, with TRBD1 matching 7 bases. This CDR3 comprises 14 residues. V dropped 0 bases and J dropped 2; count of bases not matched to a gene: 1. CDR1 and CDR2 from the germline V gene are LNHNV and YYDKDF (reference sequence). The CDR3, as DNA: TGTGCCACCAGCAGAGAGGGACAGACCTACGAGCAGTACTTC. Its translation: CATSREGQTYEQYF.

The J gene is TRBJ1-6, the V gene TRBV30; D is ambiguous. Trimming removed 3 bases at V and 10 bases at J, with 13 bases between. The CDR3 contains 13 residues. Germline values: CDR1 GTSNPN, CDR2 SVGIG (reference sequence). The CDR3 DNA follows: TGTGCCTGGAGCAGAAATACGGTCTCACCCCTCCACTTT. Protein sequence: CAWSRNTVSPLHF.

The chain recombines TRBV6-5 with TRBJ1-4; D perhaps matches TRBD1 (6 bases). V was shortened by 3 bases and J by 6 bases, with 14 bases between the two germline ends. Germline V CDR1 and CDR2: MNHEY, SVGAGI. The length of the CDR3 is 15 residues. The CDR3 region has the DNA TGTGCCAGCAGTTATACGGCTGGGGGGCATGAAAAACTGTTTTTT. Translation: CASSYTAGGHEKLFF.

This sequence joins TRBV12-3 or TRBV12-4 and TRBJ2-7, with unresolved D. The CDR3 loop spans 13 amino acids. The ends were cut back, 6 bases at V and 0 bases at J, with 9 bases in the middle. The CDR3 DNA reads TGTGCCAGCAGGGCAGTGGACTCCTACGAGCAGTACTTC. This sequence encodes CASRAVDSYEQYF.

The chain carries TRBV5-1 and TRBJ2-5; 11 bases match TRBD1. The CDR3 spans 15 residues. The V gene end was trimmed by 4 bases and the J gene end by 4 bases; junction bases not matched to a gene: 6. Per germline, CDR1 SGHRS and CDR2 YFSETQ. The CDR3 DNA reads TGCGCCAGCAGCCGGCCGGGACAGGGGGGAGAGACCCAGTACTTC. This gives the protein CASSRPGQGGETQYF.

The gene calls are TRBV5-5 and TRBJ1-2; D is uncertain. From germline, CDR1 is SGHKS and CDR2 YYEKEE (reference sequence). Trimming took off 4 bases at V and 3 bases at J, with 10 bases between the two ends. CDR3 length: 13 residues. This CDR3 reads CASSNGAYYGYTF. The CDR3 DNA reads TGTGCCAGCAGCAACGGAGCTTACTATGGCTACACCTTC.

The V call is TRBV29-1, the J call TRBJ1-3, with TRBD1 as a possible D gene (5 bases). CDR3 length: 14 residues. Germline V gene lookup returns CDR1 SQVTM and CDR2 ANQGSEA. Trimming shortened V by 6 bases and J by 4 bases, and 16 bases separated the two germline ends. CDR3 DNA: TGCAGCGTATTAACGGGGCTGGCAGGAAACACCATATATTTT. This translates into CSVLTGLAGNTIYF. Complete variable domain (other parts from reference TRBV29-1 and TRBJ1-3): SAVISQKPSRDICQRGTSLTIQCQVDSQVTMMFWYRQQPGQSLTLIATANQGSEATYESGFVIDKFPISRPNLTFSTLTVSNMSPEDSSIYLCSVLTGLAGNTIYFGEGSWLTVV.

The chain combines TRBV5-6 with TRBJ2-1; D might be TRBD1 (5 bases). Germline assignment: CDR1 SGHDT and CDR2 YYEEEE. The V and J ends lost 0 bases and 3 bases respectively, with 13 bases between them. This CDR3 has 16 amino acids. DNA for the CDR3: TGTGCCAGCAGCTTGGAGCAGGGCCGAATCTACAATGAGCAGTTCTTC. This codes for CASSLEQGRIYNEQFF.

V usage is TRBV4-3 and J usage is TRBJ2-2, with TRBD1 matching over 9 bases. The V segment lost 3 bases and the J segment 3 bases; nucleotides outside the gene matches: 2. CDR1 is LGHNA, CDR2 YSLEER, per germline. This CDR3 contains 15 residues. In nucleotides, the CDR3 is TGCGCCAGCAGCCACGGGACAGGGTACACCGGGGAGCTGTTTTTT. This encodes CASSHGTGYTGELFF.

The table lists this clone with many counts. The chain is built from TRBV5-1 and TRBJ1-1; 7 bases fit TRBD1. The CDR3 runs to 14 residues. From germline, CDR1 is SGHRS and CDR2 YFSETQ. The V segment lost 4 bases and the J segment 6 bases; nucleotides outside the gene matches: 9. The CDR3: CASSATGDTAEAFF. The CDR3 DNA sequence: TGCGCCAGCAGCGCCACAGGGGATACGGCTGAAGCTTTCTTT.

This chain connects TRBV4-3 to TRBJ2-7; TRBD1 matches 10 bases. The CDR3 runs to 19 residues. Germline loops: CDR1 LGHNA, CDR2 YSLEER. Unmatched junction bases numbered 20, after V lost 2 bases and J lost 7 bases. CDR3 DNA sequence: TGCGCCAGCAGCCAACAGAGAGGACAGGGGGGTCGTTGGCGGGAGGAGCAGTACTTC. It encodes CASSQQRGQGGRWREEQYF.

This clone was observed a single time. The chain has TRBV4-3 and TRBJ1-2, with D possibly being TRBD1 (6 bases). CDR1 is LGHNA and CDR2 is YSLEER in the germline V gene. The V end was cut by 4 bases, the J end by 1 base, with 19 bases between. The CDR3 spans 17 residues. Here the CDR3 reads CASSPGFRDNLNYGYTF. Written as DNA, the CDR3 is TGCGCCAGCAGCCCAGGATTCCGGGACAACCTTAACTATGGCTACACCTTC.

This chain connects TRBV6-2 or TRBV6-3 to TRBJ2-4, with D uncertain. The CDR3 covers 18 residues. V was clipped by 4 bases and J by 0 bases, with 19 bases between them. Germline V lookup: CDR1 MNHEY, CDR2 SVGEGT. Here the CDR3 reads CASSFIRAEGIAKNIQYF. The CDR3 coding sequence is TGTGCCAGCAGTTTCATTAGGGCCGAAGGTATAGCCAAAAACATTCAGTACTTC.

The chain is built from TRBV2 and TRBJ1-2, with 7 bases fitting TRBD1. With V trimmed by 2 bases and J by 8 bases, 2 bases remained unmatched. CDR1 SNHLY and CDR2 FYNNEI come from the germline V gene. The CDR3 extends over 12 amino acids. The CDR3 reads CASSEQGQGYTF. Written as DNA, the CDR3 is TGTGCCAGCAGTGAACAGGGACAGGGCTACACCTTC. The whole variable domain, remainder taken from reference TRBV2 and TRBJ1-2, is EPEVTQTPSHQVTQMGQEVILRCVPISNHLYFYWYRQILGQKVEFLVSFYNNEISEKSEIFDDQFSVERPDGSNFTLKIRSTKLEDSAMYFCASSEQGQGYTFGSGTRLTVV.

V usage is TRBV30 and J usage is TRBJ1-4; TRBD1 might be the D (5 bases). The V and J ends lost 3 bases and 1 base respectively, with 6 bases between them. This CDR3 is 13 amino acids long. CDR1 is GTSNPN, CDR2 SVGIG, per germline (reference sequence). The CDR3 is CAWSQGTNEKLFF. The CDR3, as DNA: TGTGCCTGGAGCCAGGGAACTAATGAAAAACTGTTTTTT.

The CDR3 DNA follows: TGTGCCAGCAGCCCCGACTACGGGGTAGCAGGAAACACCATATATTTT. Its protein product is CASSPDYGVAGNTIYF. The V and J genes are TRBV7-2 and TRBJ1-3; D not certain. CDR3 length: 16 amino acids. The V and J ends lost 5 bases and 4 bases respectively, with 18 bases between them. CDR1 is SGHTA, CDR2 FQGNSA, per germline. Full variable domain (missing parts from reference TRBV7-2 and TRBJ1-3): GAGVSQSPSNKVTEKGKDVELRCDPISGHTALYWYRQSLGQGLEFLIYFQGNSAPDKSGLPSDRFSAERTGGSVSTLTIQRTQQEDSAVYLCASSPDYGVAGNTIYFGEGSWLTVV.

This chain joins TRBV6-5 and TRBJ1-2; weak D call: TRBD1 (6 bases). CDR1 and CDR2 from the germline V gene are MNHEY and SVGAGI. The CDR3 is made up of 15 amino acids. V was clipped by 0 bases and J by 6 bases, with 14 bases between them. The CDR3 nucleotides read TGTGCCAGCAGTTACTCCATCAGGGGAGGGGATGGCTACACCTTC. The encoded protein is CASSYSIRGGDGYTF.

This sequence joins TRBV5-1 and TRBJ1-1; D may be TRBD1 (6 bases). CDR1 is SGHRS, CDR2 YFSETQ, per germline. Trimming pared 0 bases from V and 1 base from J, leaving 13 bases between. CDR3 length: 16 amino acids. CDR3 region: CASSLGLGTQNTEAFF. In DNA form, the CDR3 reads TGCGCCAGCAGCTTGGGTTTAGGGACACAGAACACTGAAGCTTTCTTT.

Turning to this clone: Distinct nucleotide sequences in the sample also encode this CDR3. This chain joins TRBV7-2 and TRBJ2-6, with D unresolved. Trimming left V 0 bases short and J 1 base short, with 4 bases between. Germline V gives CDR1 SGHTA, CDR2 FQGNSA. This CDR3 contains 15 residues. CDR3 in amino acids: CASSLAGSGANVLTF. CDR3 DNA sequence: TGTGCCAGCAGCTTAGCTGGGTCTGGGGCCAACGTCCTGACTTTC.